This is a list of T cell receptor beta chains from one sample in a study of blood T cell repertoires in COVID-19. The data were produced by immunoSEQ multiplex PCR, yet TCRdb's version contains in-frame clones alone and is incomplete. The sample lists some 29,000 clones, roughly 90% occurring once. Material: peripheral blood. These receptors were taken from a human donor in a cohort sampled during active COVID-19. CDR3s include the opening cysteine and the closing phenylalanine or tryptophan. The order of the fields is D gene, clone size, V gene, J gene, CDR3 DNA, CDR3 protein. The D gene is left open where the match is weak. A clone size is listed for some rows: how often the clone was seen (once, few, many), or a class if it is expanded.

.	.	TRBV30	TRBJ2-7	TGTGCCTGGAGCGACTCAGAATCAGGGGTCAGCTCCTACGAGCAGTACTTC	CAWSDSESGVSSYEQYF
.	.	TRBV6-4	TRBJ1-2	TGTGCCAGCAGTCCCGGGCCGGGGGCTAACTATGGCTACACCTTC	CASSPGPGANYGYTF
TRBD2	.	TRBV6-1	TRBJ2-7	TGTGCCAGCAGTGAAACACTAGCGGGGGGGCTTGAGCAGTACTTC	CASSETLAGGLEQYF
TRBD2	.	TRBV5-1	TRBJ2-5	TGCGCCAGCAGCTGGACTAGCGGGGGGTCAGAGACCCAGTACTTC	CASSWTSGGSETQYF
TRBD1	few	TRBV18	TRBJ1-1	TGTGCCAGCTCACCGACAGGGTTTGGCACTGAAGCTTTCTTT	CASSPTGFGTEAFF
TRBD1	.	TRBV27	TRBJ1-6	TGTGCCAGCAGTCTAGAGCCGGGACAGGGGGCTCGGTCACCCCTCCACTTT	CASSLEPGQGARSPLHF
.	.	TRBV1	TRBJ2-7	TGCACCAGCAGCCAAGATAGCGGGGGGAGCTCCTACGAGCAGTACTTC	CTSSQDSGGSSYEQYF
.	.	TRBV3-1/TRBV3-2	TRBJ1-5	TGTGCCAGCAGCCAAGTAGGACAGCATAGCAATCAGCCCCAGCATTTT	CASSQVGQHSNQPQHF
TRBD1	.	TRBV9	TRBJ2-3	TGTGCATCCAGCATAGGGGGCCAGGGTTCAGATACGCAGTATTTT	CASSIGGQGSDTQYF
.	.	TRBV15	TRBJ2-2	TGTGCCACCAGCAGAGATCGGTTAACCGGGGAGCTGTTTTTT	CATSRDRLTGELFF
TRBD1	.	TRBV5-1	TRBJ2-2	TGCGCCAGCAGCTTGTGGGACAGCGAGAACACCGGGGAGCTGTTTTTT	CASSLWDSENTGELFF
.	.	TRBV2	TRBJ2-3	TGTGCCAGCAGTACTTCCGGGACTGGGATTGGTACGCAGTATTTT	CASSTSGTGIGTQYF
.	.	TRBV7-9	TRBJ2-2	TGTGCCAGCAGCGCACGGGACACCGGAGGTACCGGGGAGCTGTTTTTT	CASSARDTGGTGELFF
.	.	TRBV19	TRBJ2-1	TGTGCCAGTAGTATTGGGGCTAGCGCGGATAGGTATGAGCAGTTCTTC	CASSIGASADRYEQFF